Below are 18 T cell receptor beta chains sequenced from a single sample in a study of Ad26.COV2.S vaccination and SARS-CoV-2 variants. Clones were sequenced by immunoSEQ multiplex PCR, and TCRdb holds only the in-frame ones, with some missing. The sample shows about 180,000 clones, 87% of them seen only once. The source was peripheral blood, collected after recovery from COVID-19. The receptors here all came from a human donor who had recovered from COVID-19.

The chain has TRBV30 and TRBJ2-5, with TRBD2 matching over 9 bases. This CDR3 contains 15 residues. Germline trimming cut 4 bases from V and 5 bases from J; bases unmatched to any gene: 11. Germline-derived CDR1 and CDR2 are GTSNPN and SVGIG (reference sequence). The CDR3 protein is CAWKRASGVRETQYF. DNA for the CDR3: TGTGCCTGGAAAAGGGCTAGCGGGGTTCGGGAGACCCAGTACTTC.

The rearrangement links TRBV7-8 to TRBJ2-7, with D possibly called TRBD1 or TRBD2 (5 bases each). From germline, CDR1 is SGHVS and CDR2 FQNEAQ. Trimming cost V 5 bases and J 0 bases, with 11 bases left between them. The CDR3 extends over 14 amino acids. CDR3 residues: CASSPGTHSYEQYF. CDR3 coding DNA: TGTGCCAGCAGCCCCGGGACCCACTCCTACGAGCAGTACTTC. The complete variable domain, with remaining parts taken from reference TRBV7-8 and TRBJ2-7, reads GAGVSQSPRYKVAKRGQDVALRCDPISGHVSLFWYQQALGQGPEFLTYFQNEAQLDKSGLPSDRFFAERPEGSVSTLKIQRTQQEDSAVYLCASSPGTHSYEQYFGPGTRLTVT.

A remark on this clone: The same CDR3 also results from other DNA sequences found in this sample. The chain employs TRBV3-1 (or the pseudogene TRBV3-2) and TRBJ2-7, with D uncertain. This CDR3 is built from 12 residues. Germline CDR1 and CDR2: LGHDT and YNNKEL (reference sequence). The V and J ends lost 3 bases and 2 bases respectively, with 5 bases between them. CDR3 in DNA: TGTGCCAGCAGCCAGTCGACCTACGAGCAGTACTTC. Amino acid sequence: CASSQSTYEQYF.

The CDR3 nucleotides read TGTGCCAGCAGTGAAGCCCCTGGGACAGCCTATGGCTACACCTTC. Its translation: CASSEAPGTAYGYTF. The chain joins TRBV6-1 to TRBJ1-2; 7 positions match TRBD1. The trim removed 0 bases at V and 4 bases at J, leaving 5 bases unmatched. CDR1 and CDR2 from the germline V gene are MNHNS and SASEGT. The CDR3 is 15 residues long.

The rearrangement joins TRBV14 to TRBJ2-7; 7 bases match TRBD1. CDR1 is SGHDN and CDR2 is FVKESK in the germline V gene. V shed 4 bases, J shed 3 bases, and the junction held 6 bases outside the gene matches. The CDR3 contains 14 residues. CDR3 protein: CASSRDSGGYEQYF. The CDR3 region has the DNA TGTGCCAGCAGCCGAGACTCAGGGGGCTACGAGCAGTACTTC. Complete variable domain (other parts from reference TRBV14 and TRBJ2-7): EAGVTQFPSHSVIEKGQTVTLRCDPISGHDNLYWYRRVMGKEIKFLLHFVKESKQDESGMPNNRFLAERTGGTYSTLKVQPAELEDSGVYFCASSRDSGGYEQYFGPGTRLTVT.

This clone appeared a few times. The CDR3 protein is CASSEPGRPPETQYF. The CDR3 DNA reads TGTGCCAGCAGTGAGCCAGGACGGCCGCCCGAGACCCAGTACTTC. The V gene is TRBV6-1, the J gene TRBJ2-5; D unclear. Trimming shortened V by 3 bases and J by 5 bases, and 16 bases separated the two germline ends. This CDR3 has 15 residues. The V gene's germline CDR1 is MNHNS and CDR2 SASEGT.

This clone was counted a single time. The chain combines TRBV29-1 with TRBJ2-7; 7 nucleotides match TRBD1. The V gene's germline CDR1 is SQVTM and CDR2 ANQGSEA. This CDR3 is 12 amino acids long. With 8 bases clipped from V and 2 bases from J, the junction kept 6 bases outside the gene matches. The CDR3 here is CSIRQGTYEQYF. DNA for the CDR3: TGCAGCATCCGACAGGGAACCTACGAGCAGTACTTC.

The V and J genes are TRBV5-8 and TRBJ2-4; D perhaps matches TRBD2 (6 bases). Germline V CDR1 and CDR2: SGHTS, YDEGEE. This CDR3 spans 14 amino acids. Between the trimmed V and J ends, which lost 4 bases and 9 bases, there was a span of 17 bases. CDR3 in amino acids: CASSPRWQGGIQYF. The CDR3 DNA reads TGTGCCAGCAGCCCCCGATGGCAGGGAGGCATTCAGTACTTC.

This clone has just one count. The chain has TRBV27 and TRBJ1-1; no firm D call. CDR1 is MNHEY, CDR2 SMNVEV, per germline (reference sequence). CDR3 length: 16 amino acids. The ends were cut back, 6 bases at V and 1 base at J, with 18 bases in the middle. CDR3 amino acids: CASSTYYESGNTEAFF. CDR3 in DNA: TGTGCCAGCAGCACTTATTACGAGTCGGGGAACACTGAAGCTTTCTTT.

In nucleotides, the CDR3 is TGTGCCAGCAGTTTAATCGCCCAGGTAGGGGGCAATCAGCCCCAGCATTTT. It codes for CASSLIAQVGGNQPQHF. The rearrangement joins TRBV27 to TRBJ1-5; D possibly corresponds to TRBD1 (5 bases). V was shortened by 2 bases and J by 2 bases, with 16 bases between the two germline ends. The CDR3 runs 17 residues. Germline lookup yields CDR1 MNHEY and CDR2 SMNVEV (reference sequence).

The rearrangement joins TRBV21-1 to TRBJ2-7; TRBD1, the table's D call, was not compared with the DNA. TRBV21-1 represents a pseudogene. The CDR3 has 9 amino acids. The CDR3 nucleotides are TGTGCCAGCAGCAGGGCCCAGTACTTC. It codes for CASSRAQYF.

The V and J genes are TRBV5-1 and TRBJ1-1; D perhaps matches TRBD1 (5 bases). The CDR3 spans 13 residues. From germline, CDR1 is SGHRS and CDR2 YFSETQ. The V end was cut by 5 bases, the J end by 4 bases, with 12 bases between. The CDR3 DNA reads TGCGCCAGCAGACGGGACTACCTCACTGAAGCTTTCTTT. This translates into CASRRDYLTEAFF. The entire variable domain, with the rest obtained from reference TRBV5-1 and TRBJ1-1, is as follows: KAGVTQTPRYLIKTRGQQVTLSCSPISGHRSVSWYQQTPGQGLQFLFEYFSETQRNKGNFPGRFSGRQFSNSRSEMNVSTLELGDSALYLCASRRDYLTEAFFGQGTRLTVV.

This clone was observed a handful of times. The chain has TRBV19 and TRBJ1-5, with D unresolved. Deletions cut 3 bases from V and 4 bases from J, with 1 base between. The CDR3 loop spans 11 amino acids. The germline gives CDR1 LNHDA, CDR2 SQIVND (reference sequence). The chain's CDR3 is CASSINQPQHF. The CDR3 nucleotides are TGTGCCAGTAGTATTAATCAGCCCCAGCATTTT.

This clone turned up a few times. The V call is TRBV19, the J call TRBJ1-5, with 8 bases aligning to TRBD1. Germline CDR1 and CDR2: LNHDA and SQIVND (reference sequence). The ends lost 11 bases at V and 0 bases at J; junction bases unmatched: 9. This CDR3 region has 15 residues. The CDR3 spells CAGRQTGASNQPQHF. The DNA of the CDR3 is TGTGCCGGCCGCCAGACAGGGGCTAGCAATCAGCCCCAGCATTTT.

The J gene is TRBJ1-5, the V gene TRBV19; TRBD1 aligns across 9 bases. Looked up from germline, CDR1 is LNHDA and CDR2 is SQIVND (reference sequence). This CDR3 is 17 amino acids long. Unmatched junction bases numbered 10, after V lost 5 bases and J lost 2 bases. The CDR3 spells CASSVDRGFGGNQPQHF. The CDR3 region has the DNA TGTGCCAGTAGTGTCGACAGGGGGTTCGGAGGCAATCAGCCCCAGCATTTT.

The chain links TRBV20-1 to TRBJ1-4; the D is unclear. The CDR3 is 12 residues long. The germline V gene has CDR1 DFQATT and CDR2 SNEGSKA (reference sequence). Trimming took 3 bases from V and 7 from J, leaving 9 bases between them. CDR3 sequence reads: CSASTPTEKLFF. In nucleotides, the CDR3 is TGCAGTGCTAGTACGCCGACTGAAAAACTGTTTTTT.

V gene TRBV18 combines with J gene TRBJ2-2, with D possibly being TRBD2 (5 bases). Germline-derived CDR1 and CDR2 are KGHSH and LQKENI. Trimming left V 8 bases short and J 3 bases short, with 19 bases between. The CDR3 sequence is 16 residues long. CDR3 sequence reads: CASVTGKGRDTGELFF. CDR3 nucleotides: TGTGCCAGCGTAACCGGGAAGGGTCGGGACACCGGGGAGCTGTTTTTT. Variable domain in full (rest from reference TRBV18 and TRBJ2-2): NAGVMQNPRHLVRRRGQEARLRCSPMKGHSHVYWYRQLPEEGLKFMVYLQKENIIDESGMPKERFSAEFPKEGPSILRIQQVVRGDSAAYFCASVTGKGRDTGELFFGEGSRLTVL.

V and J are TRBV6-5 and TRBJ2-4; D is perhaps TRBD1 (6 bases). The CDR3 extends over 13 amino acids. The ends were cut back, 5 bases at V and 9 bases at J, with 14 bases in the middle. Looked up from germline, CDR1 is MNHEY and CDR2 is SVGAGI. This chain's CDR3 is CASSTLTGSIQYF. Here the CDR3 DNA reads TGTGCCAGCAGTACCTTAACAGGGTCCATTCAGTACTTC.